A single TCR beta chain is shown here with its context. Its antigen is as yet unknown. The record originates from a study of T-cell memory formation after mild COVID-19. On the study more broadly: The TCR clusters were mostly specific to one donor.

Study conclusions and caveats: Clones shrinking from day 15 to 85 showed even CD4/CD8 mixes; later expanders tilted CD4+.

In TCRdb, the 5' RACE reads were re-called with MiXCR into one record per CDR3 protein. The sample records 180,000 or so distinct CDR3 sequences, roughly 17% being singletons. CDR1 is SGHKS, CDR2 YYEKEE, per germline (reference sequence). The CDR3 contains 16 residues. Between the trimmed V and J ends, which lost 4 bases and 0 bases, there was a span of 13 bases. The sample was PBMCs or a T cell subset sorted from them (not recorded which). The chain couples TRBV5-5 to TRBJ2-2; D gene ambiguous. This clonotype was sampled from an adult woman who had mild COVID-19 (a few samples of this study predate the infection). Cell type and time point are not known. In DNA, the CDR3 is TGTGCCAGCAGCCCAGCTGGGCGGCCGAACACCGGGGAGCTGTTTTTT. Protein sequence: CASSPAGRPNTGELFF.